The source of this T cell receptor (beta chain) is a study of identifying expanded T cells in peripheral blood. Collection occurred without any documented infections or immune events in donors. This CDR3 is built from 14 residues. CDR1 is MNHEY, CDR2 SMNVEV, per germline (reference sequence). Trimming cost V 3 bases and J 5 bases, with 13 bases left between them. Measured with immunoSEQ multiplex PCR; TCRdb has only the in-frame clones, and not every one. The sample contains about 50,000 clones, around 86% of which appear only once. About this clone itself: Its antigen is not known.

General study results and limits: Technical replicates showed around 1.2 changed clones; two weeks roughly 18; four weeks 19.

The TCR was taken from a person aged 18 to 75 in good health. V gene TRBV27 combines with J gene TRBJ1-1; D is perhaps TRBD1 (6 bases). The sequenced sample was blood. CDR3 loop: CASSFTGARTEAFF. The CDR3 DNA reads TGTGCCAGCAGTTTTACGGGGGCTCGGACTGAAGCTTTCTTT.